One and the same sample provided the 31 T cell receptor beta chains below, sequenced in a study of siplizumab effects on memory and regulatory T cells. Using immunoSEQ multiplex PCR, the repertoire was profiled, and TCRdb retains in-frame clones only, with some absent. Among roughly 120,000 clones, roughly 92% were seen once, and the ten largest hold about 1.5%. The specimen sequenced was CD4+ T cells sorted from blood. These receptor sequences come from a human donor in good health.

A single count supports this clone. The rearrangement joins TRBV5-6 to TRBJ1-2; D possibly corresponds to TRBD1 (5 bases). There are 13 residues in the CDR3. Germline assignment: CDR1 SGHDT and CDR2 YYEEEE. Trimming took off 4 bases at V and 4 bases at J, with 11 bases between the two ends. The DNA for the CDR3 is TGTGCCAGCAGCCCGACAGCCGTCTATGGCTACACCTTC. Residues: CASSPTAVYGYTF.

This clone was observed a single time. The V call is TRBV18, the J call TRBJ2-5; D tentatively reads TRBD1 or TRBD2 (5 bases each). With 8 bases removed from V and 2 bases from J, the gap between germline ends came to 18 bases. CDR1 and CDR2 (germline): KGHSH, LQKENI. This CDR3 has 15 residues. The CDR3 region has the DNA TGTGCCAGCCACCCGACCGGGACCCTTCAAGAGACCCAGTACTTC. It translates to CASHPTGTLQETQYF.

The chain uses TRBV18 and TRBJ2-7; 11 bases are shared with TRBD2. Germline CDR1 is KGHSH and CDR2 is LQKENI. J was trimmed by 5 bases and V by 4 bases; bases with no gene match: 4. CDR3 length equals 14 residues. CDR3 residues: CASSLGTSGDEQYF. Here the CDR3 DNA reads TGTGCCAGCTCACTAGGGACTAGCGGTGACGAGCAGTACTTC.

The count of this clone is one. The rearrangement uses TRBV30 and TRBJ2-1; D unresolved. This CDR3 contains 13 residues. With 0 bases removed from V and 15 bases from J, the gap between germline ends came to 18 bases. Germline CDR1 reads GTSNPN; CDR2 reads SVGIG (reference sequence). This CDR3 reads CAWSVRVGSSGFF. In DNA, the CDR3 is TGTGCCTGGAGTGTACGGGTAGGCAGCTCGGGGTTCTTC.

V usage is TRBV6-5 and J usage is TRBJ2-1; 8 bases align to TRBD1. This CDR3 region has 14 residues. V shed 7 bases, J shed 2 bases, and the junction held 4 bases outside the gene matches. Germline values: CDR1 MNHEY, CDR2 SVGAGI. Here the CDR3 reads CASNQQGAYNEQFF. CDR3 DNA sequence: TGTGCCAGCAATCAACAGGGGGCCTACAATGAGCAGTTCTTC.

This chain links TRBV5-4 with TRBJ1-1, with D unclear. V was shortened by 3 bases and J by 8 bases, with 17 bases between the two germline ends. The CDR3 runs to 14 residues. CDR1 and CDR2 from the germline V gene are SGHNT and YYREEE (reference sequence). The DNA of the CDR3 is TGTGCCAGCAGCTCTCAAACACGGCTTACCGAAGCTTTCTTT. Its protein is CASSSQTRLTEAFF.

CDR3 residues: CASSLDTNTEAFF. The CDR3 nucleotides are TGTGCCAGCTCGCTCGACACGAACACTGAAGCTTTCTTT. V usage is TRBV18 and J usage is TRBJ1-1; D not resolved. Trimming shortened V by 6 bases and J by 1 base, and 9 bases separated the two germline ends. CDR3 length equals 13 residues. Germline loops: CDR1 KGHSH, CDR2 LQKENI.

V gene TRBV7-2 combines with J gene TRBJ1-1; no clear D gene. The CDR3 is 12 amino acids. V was cut by 3 bases and J by 6 bases, with 8 bases left in between. Germline V gene data show CDR1 as SGHTA and CDR2 as FQGNSA. The DNA of the CDR3 is TGTGCCAGCAGCTTGGCGGCGGCTGAAGCTTTCTTT. It encodes CASSLAAAEAFF.

V usage is TRBV9 and J usage is TRBJ2-6, with a weak D call TRBD2 (6 bases). V lost 2 bases, J lost 4 bases, and 13 bases lay in between. The CDR3 has 16 amino acids. Per germline, CDR1 SGDLS and CDR2 YYNGEE. The CDR3 region has the DNA TGTGCCAGCAGCGTGGATCGGGGGTCCGGGGCCAACGTCCTGACTTTC. Residues: CASSVDRGSGANVLTF.

The V and J genes are TRBV5-1 and TRBJ2-5; the D gene is possibly TRBD2 (5 bases). CDR3 length: 14 amino acids. V was cut by 5 bases and J by 5 bases, with 16 bases left in between. Germline V gene data show CDR1 as SGHRS and CDR2 as YFSETQ. This chain's CDR3 is CASRPRTFGETQYF. The CDR3 bases are TGCGCCAGCAGGCCCCGGACTTTTGGGGAGACCCAGTACTTC.

This clone was detected once. The chain couples TRBV9 to TRBJ1-2, with D possibly being TRBD1 (5 bases). Per germline, CDR1 SGDLS and CDR2 YYNGEE. Trimming removed 6 bases at V and 3 bases at J, with 15 bases between. There are 14 residues in the CDR3. Written as DNA, the CDR3 is TGTGCCAGCACCGAGGGGCTGGTAGACTATGGCTACACCTTC. It is translated as CASTEGLVDYGYTF.

The genes are TRBV6-5 and TRBJ1-4, with 10 positions matching TRBD1. V lost 2 bases, J lost 8 bases, and 5 bases stayed unmatched. CDR1 MNHEY and CDR2 SVGAGI come from the germline V gene. The length of the CDR3 is 15 residues. In DNA form, the CDR3 reads TGTGCCAGCAGTTACCTGACAGGGGGCCAGGAAAAACTGTTTTTT. This gives the protein CASSYLTGGQEKLFF.

This clone has more than one count but fewer than ten. V is TRBV27 and J is TRBJ1-2; D is perhaps TRBD1 (5 bases). From germline, CDR1 is MNHEY and CDR2 SMNVEV (reference sequence). The CDR3 totals 13 residues. Trimming shortened V by 2 bases and J by 8 bases, and 12 bases separated the two germline ends. For the CDR3, the DNA is TGTGCCAGCAGTTTAATTCAGGGAGCGGGCTACACCTTC. Translating gives CASSLIQGAGYTF.

The chain couples TRBV11-2 to TRBJ2-2; 9 nucleotides line up with TRBD2. The trim removed 1 base at V and 8 bases at J, leaving 11 bases unmatched. Germline values: CDR1 SGHAT, CDR2 FQNNGV. CDR3 length equals 17 residues. Here the CDR3 reads CASSLGGAGGRIGELFF. In nucleotides, the CDR3 is TGTGCCAGCAGCTTAGGAGGAGCGGGAGGTAGAATTGGGGAGCTGTTTTTT.

The chain is built from TRBV6-1 and TRBJ1-5; D not resolved. Germline V CDR1 and CDR2: MNHNS, SASEGT. V was pared by 1 base and J by 1 base, with 2 bases between. The CDR3 has 13 residues. The CDR3 nucleotides read TGTGCCAGCAGTGAAGTCAGCAATCAGCCCCAGCATTTT. Translating it yields CASSEVSNQPQHF.

V and J are TRBV6-6 and TRBJ1-1; D is ambiguous. This CDR3 is 16 amino acids long. Trimming pared 5 bases from V and 0 bases from J, leaving 16 bases between. Germline lookup yields CDR1 MNHNY and CDR2 SVGAGI (reference sequence). The CDR3 DNA sequence: TGTGCCAGCAGTAATCCAACTCTGGACCTGAACACTGAAGCTTTCTTT. This encodes CASSNPTLDLNTEAFF.

The rearrangement links TRBV7-3 to TRBJ2-1; D possibly corresponds to TRBD2 (7 bases). This CDR3 comprises 13 residues. The V and J ends lost 4 bases and 10 bases respectively, with 14 bases between them. Germline V lookup: CDR1 SGHTA, CDR2 FQGTGA. This chain's CDR3 is CASSSNPGGEQFF. In nucleotides, the CDR3 is TGTGCCAGCAGCTCAAACCCGGGGGGCGAGCAGTTCTTC.

This chain links TRBV5-1 with TRBJ2-7, with 8 positions matching TRBD2. The germline V gene encodes CDR1 SGHRS and CDR2 YFSETQ. The CDR3 consists of 15 residues. J gave up 3 bases and V 4 bases, and 9 bases lay outside the gene matches. The CDR3 DNA follows: TGCGCCAGCAGCCCGGGAGGGGGGGCCTACTACGAGCAGTACTTC. Its protein is CASSPGGGAYYEQYF.

The genes are TRBV5-6 and TRBJ1-2, with D tentatively TRBD1 (6 bases). The length of the CDR3 is 17 residues. Trimming took off 0 bases at V and 3 bases at J, with 18 bases between the two ends. From germline, CDR1 is SGHDT and CDR2 YYEEEE. CDR3 residues: CASSLGAGEVVYYGYTF. The CDR3 coding sequence is TGTGCCAGCAGCTTGGGGGCAGGGGAAGTGGTGTACTATGGCTACACCTTC.

V usage is TRBV27 and J usage is TRBJ1-5, with 7 bases lining up with TRBD1. From germline, CDR1 is MNHEY and CDR2 SMNVEV (reference sequence). The CDR3 is 19 amino acids. Unmatched junction bases numbered 16, after V lost 5 bases and J lost 0 bases. The CDR3 coding sequence is TGTGCCAGCAGTCCCGTTGGTGGCAGGGGGTCCTATAGCAATCAGCCCCAGCATTTT. It yields the protein CASSPVGGRGSYSNQPQHF.

This chain uses TRBV4-1 with TRBJ1-1, with D unclear. Trimming shortened V by 6 bases and J by 2 bases, and 10 bases separated the two germline ends. Germline V gene sequence: CDR1 MGHRA, CDR2 YSYEKL. CDR3 length: 13 amino acids. CDR3 sequence: CASRRLVNTEAFF. CDR3 in DNA: TGCGCCAGCAGAAGGTTAGTCAACACTGAAGCTTTCTTT.

The V call is TRBV7-9, the J call TRBJ2-7, with TRBD2 matching 7 bases. Trimming removed 4 bases from V and 7 bases from J; junction bases left unmatched: 10. The CDR3 covers 14 residues. Per the germline V gene, CDR1 is SEHNR and CDR2 is FQNEAQ (reference sequence). CDR3 DNA: TGTGCCAGCAGCTCGAGCGGGACCTTGGGGGAGCAGTACTTC. Its protein product is CASSSSGTLGEQYF.

CDR3 DNA: TGTGCCAGCAGCTTGGGCGTCAGCTCCACCTCTGGAAACACCATATATTTT. Translation: CASSLGVSSTSGNTIYF. The genes are TRBV5-4 and TRBJ1-3, with D unclear. The V gene's germline CDR1 is SGHNT and CDR2 YYREEE (reference sequence). The CDR3 is 17 residues long. The V gene lost 0 bases and the J gene lost 0 bases, with 13 bases spanning the gap. The variable domain in full, with the rest retrieved from reference TRBV5-4 and TRBJ1-3, is ETGVTQSPTHLIKTRGQQVTLRCSSQSGHNTVSWYQQALGQGPQFIFQYYREEENGRGNFPPRFSGLQFPNYSSELNVNALELDDSALYLCASSLGVSSTSGNTIYFGEGSWLTVV.

This clone was detected once. The chain is built from TRBV6-5 and TRBJ2-5; 10 nucleotides match TRBD1. This CDR3 has 14 amino acids. CDR1 is MNHEY, CDR2 SVGAGI, per germline. After removal of 6 bases from V and 5 bases from J, the junction contained 6 bases not matched to a gene. The CDR3 sequence: CASRLDRGLETQYF. The CDR3 nucleotides are TGTGCCAGCAGACTTGACAGGGGGCTTGAGACCCAGTACTTC.

J is TRBJ2-1 and V is TRBV2; 10 nucleotides agree with TRBD1. The ends lost 6 bases at V and 8 bases at J; junction bases unmatched: 10. Germline CDR1 is SNHLY and CDR2 is FYNNEI. This CDR3 has 15 residues. The CDR3 loop reads CASSLRDRGRHEQFF. Written as DNA, the CDR3 is TGTGCCAGCAGCCTCCGGGACAGGGGTCGTCATGAGCAGTTCTTC.

The chain recombines TRBV7-2 with TRBJ1-1, with 7 nucleotides matching TRBD1. With V trimmed by 4 bases and J by 1 base, 3 bases remained unmatched. The CDR3 extends over 14 amino acids. The germline V gene encodes CDR1 SGHTA and CDR2 FQGNSA. The CDR3 is CASSSGTANTEAFF. DNA for the CDR3: TGTGCCAGCAGCTCTGGGACAGCGAACACTGAAGCTTTCTTT.

The chain carries TRBV5-1 and TRBJ2-5; D is unresolved. The CDR3 covers 14 residues. The germline V and J ends were trimmed by 2 bases and 0 bases, with 8 bases remaining between them. Germline CDR1 SGHRS, CDR2 YFSETQ. DNA of the CDR3: TGCGCCAGCAGCTTTCGGGCAAACCAAGAGACCCAGTACTTC. It translates to CASSFRANQETQYF.

CDR3 sequence: CASSLGARGYTF. The CDR3 region has the DNA TGTGCCAGCTCGTTAGGGGCGAGGGGCTACACCTTC. V and J are TRBV6-5 and TRBJ1-2; TRBD1 might be the D (5 bases). Germline V lookup: CDR1 MNHEY, CDR2 SVGAGI. Trimming pared 8 bases from V and 8 bases from J, leaving 15 bases between. CDR3 length: 12 amino acids.

This clone was found once. CDR3 in amino acids: CASSPQGQSSGNTIYF. DNA of the CDR3: TGTGCCAGCTCACCACAAGGACAGAGCTCTGGAAACACCATATATTTT. This chain connects TRBV18 to TRBJ1-3, with D possibly matching TRBD1 (6 bases). The CDR3 is 16 amino acids. Trimming took 1 base from V and 0 from J, leaving 10 bases between them. The germline CDR1 and CDR2 sequences are KGHSH and LQKENI.

The chain carries TRBV29-1 and TRBJ1-6; no clear D. CDR1 and CDR2 from the germline V gene are SQVTM and ANQGSEA. The CDR3 is 15 residues long. DNA of the CDR3: TGCAGTCACAACCTTGGTTGTCGAAGAAATTCACCCCTCCACTTT. Translation gives CSHNLGCRRNSPLHF.

J is TRBJ1-1 and V is TRBV7-9, with D tentatively TRBD1 (5 bases). The CDR3 loop spans 15 amino acids. V dropped 1 base and J dropped 1 base, with 10 bases sitting between them. Germline V lookup: CDR1 SEHNR, CDR2 FQNEAQ (reference sequence). The CDR3 region has the DNA TGTGCCAGCAGCTTAGTCAGGGACGGGAACACTGAAGCTTTCTTT. Translated: CASSLVRDGNTEAFF.